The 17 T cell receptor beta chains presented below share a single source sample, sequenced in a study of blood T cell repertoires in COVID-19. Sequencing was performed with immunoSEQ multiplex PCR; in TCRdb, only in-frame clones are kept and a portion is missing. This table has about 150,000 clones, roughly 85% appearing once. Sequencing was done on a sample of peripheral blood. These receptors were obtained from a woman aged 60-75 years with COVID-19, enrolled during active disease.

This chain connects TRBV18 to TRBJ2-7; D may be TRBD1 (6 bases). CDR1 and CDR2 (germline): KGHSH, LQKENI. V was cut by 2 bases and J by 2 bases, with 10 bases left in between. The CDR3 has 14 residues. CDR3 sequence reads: CASSPDTGPYEQYF. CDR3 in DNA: TGTGCCAGCTCACCAGATACAGGGCCCTACGAGCAGTACTTC.

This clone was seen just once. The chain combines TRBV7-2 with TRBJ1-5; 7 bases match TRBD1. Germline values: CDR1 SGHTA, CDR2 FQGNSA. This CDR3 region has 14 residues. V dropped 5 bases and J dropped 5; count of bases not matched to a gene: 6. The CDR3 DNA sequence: TGTGCCAGCAGCATGGGGACAGAATATCAGCCCCAGCATTTT. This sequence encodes CASSMGTEYQPQHF.

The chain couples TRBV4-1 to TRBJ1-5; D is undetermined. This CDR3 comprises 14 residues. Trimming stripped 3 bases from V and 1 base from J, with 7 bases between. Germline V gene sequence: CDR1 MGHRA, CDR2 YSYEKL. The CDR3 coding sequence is TGCGCCAGCAGCCACTCTGGCAGCAATCAGCCCCAGCATTTT. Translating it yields CASSHSGSNQPQHF.

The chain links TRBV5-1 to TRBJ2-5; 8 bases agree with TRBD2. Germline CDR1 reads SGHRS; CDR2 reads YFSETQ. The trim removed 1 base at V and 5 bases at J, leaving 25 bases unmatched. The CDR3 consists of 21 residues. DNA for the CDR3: TGCGCCAGCAGCTTGCTGGGAGGGAGCGCCGGGACTAGTGGGCTGCGGGAGACCCAGTACTTC. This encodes CASSLLGGSAGTSGLRETQYF.

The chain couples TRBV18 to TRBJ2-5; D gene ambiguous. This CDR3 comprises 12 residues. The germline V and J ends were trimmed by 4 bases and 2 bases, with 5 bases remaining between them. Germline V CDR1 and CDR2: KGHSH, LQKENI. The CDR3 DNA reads TGTGCCAGCTCACTCCAACAAGAGACCCAGTACTTC. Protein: CASSLQQETQYF.

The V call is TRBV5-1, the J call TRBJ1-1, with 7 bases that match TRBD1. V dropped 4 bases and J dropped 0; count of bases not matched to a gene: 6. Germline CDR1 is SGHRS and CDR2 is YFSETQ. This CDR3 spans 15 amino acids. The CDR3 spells CASSPGTVMNTEAFF. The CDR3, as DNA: TGCGCCAGCAGCCCCGGGACAGTCATGAACACTGAAGCTTTCTTT.

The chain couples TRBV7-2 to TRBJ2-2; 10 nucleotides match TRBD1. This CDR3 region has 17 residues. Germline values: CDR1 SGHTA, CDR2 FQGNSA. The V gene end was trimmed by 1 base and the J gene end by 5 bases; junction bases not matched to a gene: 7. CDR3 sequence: CASSLGPGTGETGELFF. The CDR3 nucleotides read TGTGCCAGCAGCTTAGGCCCCGGGACAGGGGAAACCGGGGAGCTGTTTTTT. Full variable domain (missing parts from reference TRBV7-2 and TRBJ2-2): GAGVSQSPSNKVTEKGKDVELRCDPISGHTALYWYRQSLGQGLEFLIYFQGNSAPDKSGLPSDRFSAERTGGSVSTLTIQRTQQEDSAVYLCASSLGPGTGETGELFFGEGSRLTVL.

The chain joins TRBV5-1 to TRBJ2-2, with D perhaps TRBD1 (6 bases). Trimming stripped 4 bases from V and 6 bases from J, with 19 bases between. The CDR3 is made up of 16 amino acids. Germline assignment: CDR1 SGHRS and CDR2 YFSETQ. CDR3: CASSPSDSSHAGELFF. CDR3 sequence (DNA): TGCGCCAGCAGCCCATCGGACAGCAGTCACGCCGGGGAGCTGTTTTTT. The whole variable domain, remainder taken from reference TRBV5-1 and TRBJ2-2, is KAGVTQTPRYLIKTRGQQVTLSCSPISGHRSVSWYQQTPGQGLQFLFEYFSETQRNKGNFPGRFSGRQFSNSRSEMNVSTLELGDSALYLCASSPSDSSHAGELFFGEGSRLTVL.

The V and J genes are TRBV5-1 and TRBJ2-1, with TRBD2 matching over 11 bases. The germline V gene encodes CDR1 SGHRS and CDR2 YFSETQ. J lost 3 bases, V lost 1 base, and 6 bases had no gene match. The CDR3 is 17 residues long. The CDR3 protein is CASSLTTSGTFYNEQFF. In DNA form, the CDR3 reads TGCGCCAGCAGCTTGACGACTAGCGGGACCTTCTACAATGAGCAGTTCTTC.

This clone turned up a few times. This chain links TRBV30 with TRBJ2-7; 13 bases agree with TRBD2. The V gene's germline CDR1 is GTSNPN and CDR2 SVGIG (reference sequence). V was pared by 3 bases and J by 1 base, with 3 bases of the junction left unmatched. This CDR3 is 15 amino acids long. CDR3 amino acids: CAWSSTSGGSYEQYV. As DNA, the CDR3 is TGTGCCTGGAGCTCGACTAGCGGGGGGTCCTACGAGCAGTACGTC.

DNA of the CDR3: TGTGCCAGTAGCCTAGCGGGCCTTAAAAACATTCAGTACTTC. Protein: CASSLAGLKNIQYF. The chain uses TRBV19 and TRBJ2-4, with 8 nucleotides matching TRBD2. V dropped 6 bases and J dropped 4; count of bases not matched to a gene: 5. In germline, CDR1 is LNHDA, CDR2 SQIVND (reference sequence). The CDR3 has 14 amino acids.

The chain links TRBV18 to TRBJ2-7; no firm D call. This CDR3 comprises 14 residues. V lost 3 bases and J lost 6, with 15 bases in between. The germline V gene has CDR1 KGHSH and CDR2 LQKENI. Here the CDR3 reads CASSPKSSGSEQYF. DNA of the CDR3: TGTGCCAGCTCACCGAAGAGCTCGGGTTCCGAGCAGTACTTC.

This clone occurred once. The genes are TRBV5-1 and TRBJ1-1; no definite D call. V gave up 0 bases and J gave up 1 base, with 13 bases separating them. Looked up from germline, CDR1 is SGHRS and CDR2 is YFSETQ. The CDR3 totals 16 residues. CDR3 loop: CASSLERRFGNTEAFF. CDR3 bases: TGCGCCAGCAGCTTGGAAAGGCGGTTCGGGAACACTGAAGCTTTCTTT.

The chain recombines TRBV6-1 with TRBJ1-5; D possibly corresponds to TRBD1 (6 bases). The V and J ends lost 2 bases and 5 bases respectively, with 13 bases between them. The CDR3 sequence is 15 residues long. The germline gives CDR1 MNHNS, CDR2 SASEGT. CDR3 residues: CASSERGGSYQPQHF. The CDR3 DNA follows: TGTGCCAGCAGTGAACGGGGGGGCAGCTATCAGCCCCAGCATTTT.

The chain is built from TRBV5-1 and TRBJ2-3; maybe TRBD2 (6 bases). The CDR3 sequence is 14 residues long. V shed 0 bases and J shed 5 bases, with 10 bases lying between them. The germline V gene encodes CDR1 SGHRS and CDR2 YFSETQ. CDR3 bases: TGCGCCAGCAGCTTGGATTCCGGGGGAGATACGCAGTATTTT. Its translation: CASSLDSGGDTQYF.

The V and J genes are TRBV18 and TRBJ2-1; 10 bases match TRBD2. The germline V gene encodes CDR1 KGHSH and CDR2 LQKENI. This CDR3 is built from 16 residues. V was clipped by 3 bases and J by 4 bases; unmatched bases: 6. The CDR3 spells CASSPGSGGAYNEQFF. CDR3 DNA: TGTGCCAGCTCACCCGGGAGCGGGGGGGCTTACAATGAGCAGTTCTTC.

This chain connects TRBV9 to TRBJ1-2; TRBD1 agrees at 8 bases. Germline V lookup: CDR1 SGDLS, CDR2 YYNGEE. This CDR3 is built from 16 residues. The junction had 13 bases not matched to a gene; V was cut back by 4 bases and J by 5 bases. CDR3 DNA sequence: TGTGCCAGCAGCCCCTATCCGGGACAGGTGACTTATGGCTACACCTTC. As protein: CASSPYPGQVTYGYTF.